This TCR beta chain was recovered during a study of blood T cell repertoires in COVID-19. Study information: Researchers got acute and convalescent COVID-19 samples from the United States, Italy and Spain. PBMCs, B-cell-depleted T cells, or T cells provided the cDNA or gDNA that made up the material.

Authors' analysis steps: Amplification of reference gene primers provided the estimated nucleated cell counts. Profiled with immunoSEQ multiplex PCR; TCRdb holds only in-frame clones, not every one. Clone size and the V and J calls come from that table; the DNA yielded D and trimming. The sample contains about 27,000 clones, over 80% of which appear only once. The sequence came from a man between 65 and 85 years old with acute or convalescent COVID-19. Sequencing was performed on peripheral blood.

Written as DNA, the CDR3 is TGTGCCAGCTCCCTGACTGGGAGGAACACTGAAGCTTTCTTT. Its protein is CASSLTGRNTEAFF. V gene TRBV18 combines with J gene TRBJ1-1; no reliable D call. V dropped 6 bases and J dropped 1 base, with 12 bases sitting between them. CDR1 is KGHSH and CDR2 is LQKENI in the germline V gene. This CDR3 comprises 14 residues.